This TCR beta chain was retrieved from a study of CD8 T cells in Susac syndrome (dated by TCRdb to between 2018 and 2020). Notes on the research overall: Whether CD8+ T cell activation and differentiation in Susac syndrome was antigen driven was tested using repertoire sequencing.

RNA was extracted using the RNeasy kit, and about 0.5 to 1 microgram was reverse transcribed with random hexamers. The immunoSEQ multiplex PCR assay, which covers 54 Vbeta and 13 Jbeta segments, was used to amplify TCR beta CDR3 regions. To correct PCR amplification bias, a synthetic template baseline was used for both primer optimization and computational correction. Per the authors' processing: Reads were annotated to V, D and J genes per IMGT and analyzed with immunoSEQ Analyzer, keeping only productive sequences. Clonality was computed as one minus Shannon entropy normalized by log2 of the number of productive unique sequences. For each patient and control, public and private clones were evaluated within the 100 most prevalent clones. A clone was defined as Susac-specific if it was absent from the healthy and MS cohorts, from roughly 990 published viral clones and from other ImmuneACCESS disease sequences. TCRdb reanalyzed the raw reads on its own, using fastp at Q25 for trimming and MiXCR for clone calling, and kept in-frame beta chains. Identical CDR3 protein sequences are pooled into one entry, listed with their most common genes and DNA. The V and J calls were determined by TCRdb, not by the authors. The sample profile shows more than 150,000 distinct CDR3 sequences; 90% to 95% of them were found once. The ten most abundant clones make up roughly 0.13% of the sample.

The paper's findings and limits, for the study overall: The study acknowledged that relatively few individuals were included in the TCR sequencing and HLA analysis.

A remark on this clonotype: It lacks a known antigen. Base qualities were left out, and no much larger clone turns up one base away.

Peripheral blood CD8+ and CD4+ T cells from healthy donors, Susac syndrome patients and multiple sclerosis patients were profiled using high-throughput TCR beta sequencing. Healthy donors were age- and sex-matched controls. CD8+ TEMRA cells were enriched by FACS, while bulk CD8+ and CD4+ T cells were purified by magnetic negative isolation. Blood was drawn into EDTA tubes, processed within 24 hours, and PBMCs were isolated by density gradient centrifugation. PBMCs intended for TCR sequencing were cryopreserved in liquid nitrogen and were subsequently thawed in a 37 degrees C water bath. The sorted or isolated CD4+, CD8+ and CD8+ TEMRA cells had a purity of 90% or higher. Sequences were obtained from CD4+ T cells from PBMCs. This clonotype was obtained from a human donor in good health.

The CDR3 reads CSARLGQGPGELFF. The nucleotide sequence reads TGCAGTGCTAGACTGGGACAGGGGCCGGGGGAGCTGTTTTTT. The V and J segments used are TRBV20-1 and TRBJ2-2, with TRBD1 identical over 10 junction bases. V is pruned by 2 bases and J by 8 bases, leaving 5 bases of the junction without a gene match. CDR1 is given as DFQATT and CDR2 as SNEGSKA, both from the germline V gene (reference sequence). The CDR3, cysteine through phenylalanine, is 14 amino acids long. This entry keeps only the CDR3 DNA: 42 bases, framed from base 1.